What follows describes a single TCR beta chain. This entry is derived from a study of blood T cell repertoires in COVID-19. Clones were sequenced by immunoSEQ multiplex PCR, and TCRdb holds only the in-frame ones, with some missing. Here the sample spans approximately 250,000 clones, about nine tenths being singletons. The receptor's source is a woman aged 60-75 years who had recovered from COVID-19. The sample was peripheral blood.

In nucleotides, the CDR3 is TGTGCCAGCAGCGTAGGGGCATACCTTAGCACAGATACGCAGTATTTT. Its translation is CASSVGAYLSTDTQYF. This chain links TRBV9 with TRBJ2-3; the D is unclear. Germline loops: CDR1 SGDLS, CDR2 YYNGEE. This CDR3 is 16 amino acids long. The ends were cut back, 0 bases at V and 0 bases at J, with 11 bases in the middle.